This T cell receptor (beta chain) was documented in a study of a mutant IDH1 vaccine in newly diagnosed glioma. Study summary: Males made up about 62% and females roughly 38% of treated patients, whose mean age was 40.4 years.

Notes on the study in general: Variations in leading peripheral T cell clonotypes appeared to have no connection with pseudoprogression.

Here immunoSEQ multiplex PCR was the method, and the copy in TCRdb shows in-frame clones only, minus some. The profile shows some 38,000 clones, roughly 90% of them singletons. The germline CDR1 and CDR2 sequences are SGHTA and FQGNSA. Trimming cost V 5 bases and J 5 bases; bases outside gene matches: 13. The CDR3 has 16 residues. Indicated time point: baseline, week 1 (first vaccination visit). Treatment indicated: pre-vaccination baseline after standard-of-care therapy. Points on this clone: Antigen unknown.

The chain combines TRBV7-2 with TRBJ2-7; 9 bases agree with TRBD2. Sequenced here: PBMCs, sampled from a glioma patient treated with radiotherapy, temozolomide or both. This clonotype was sampled from a man between 18 and 35 years old with glioma. CDR3 in amino acids: CASSPEGGRAPHEQYF. The CDR3 nucleotides read TGTGCCAGCAGCCCAGAGGGCGGGAGGGCCCCCCACGAGCAGTACTTC.